This record concerns one T cell receptor beta chain sequence. The data were taken from a study of shared clonotypes between healthy human individuals. As processed by the authors: With immunoSEQ giving junction-only sequences and no quality scores, filtering differed. Clones were sequenced by immunoSEQ multiplex PCR, and TCRdb holds only the in-frame ones, with some missing. The V and J calls and clone size are taken from that table; D and trimming were inferred from the DNA. The sample holds hundreds of thousands of clones, about three quarters seen once. With 5 bases removed from V and 0 bases from J, the gap between germline ends came to 15 bases. The CDR3 loop spans 16 amino acids. Per germline, CDR1 SEHNR and CDR2 FQNEAQ (reference sequence).

This sequence was found in a woman aged 30 to 39 in good health. Input material: memory CD4+ T cells sorted from blood. The subset was: CD45RA-negative fraction. The chain recombines TRBV7-9 with TRBJ2-3; possible D gene TRBD1, 6 bases. Here the CDR3 DNA reads TGTGCCAGCAGCCCTACAGGGACCTCTAGCACAGATACGCAGTATTTT. It is translated as CASSPTGTSSTDTQYF.